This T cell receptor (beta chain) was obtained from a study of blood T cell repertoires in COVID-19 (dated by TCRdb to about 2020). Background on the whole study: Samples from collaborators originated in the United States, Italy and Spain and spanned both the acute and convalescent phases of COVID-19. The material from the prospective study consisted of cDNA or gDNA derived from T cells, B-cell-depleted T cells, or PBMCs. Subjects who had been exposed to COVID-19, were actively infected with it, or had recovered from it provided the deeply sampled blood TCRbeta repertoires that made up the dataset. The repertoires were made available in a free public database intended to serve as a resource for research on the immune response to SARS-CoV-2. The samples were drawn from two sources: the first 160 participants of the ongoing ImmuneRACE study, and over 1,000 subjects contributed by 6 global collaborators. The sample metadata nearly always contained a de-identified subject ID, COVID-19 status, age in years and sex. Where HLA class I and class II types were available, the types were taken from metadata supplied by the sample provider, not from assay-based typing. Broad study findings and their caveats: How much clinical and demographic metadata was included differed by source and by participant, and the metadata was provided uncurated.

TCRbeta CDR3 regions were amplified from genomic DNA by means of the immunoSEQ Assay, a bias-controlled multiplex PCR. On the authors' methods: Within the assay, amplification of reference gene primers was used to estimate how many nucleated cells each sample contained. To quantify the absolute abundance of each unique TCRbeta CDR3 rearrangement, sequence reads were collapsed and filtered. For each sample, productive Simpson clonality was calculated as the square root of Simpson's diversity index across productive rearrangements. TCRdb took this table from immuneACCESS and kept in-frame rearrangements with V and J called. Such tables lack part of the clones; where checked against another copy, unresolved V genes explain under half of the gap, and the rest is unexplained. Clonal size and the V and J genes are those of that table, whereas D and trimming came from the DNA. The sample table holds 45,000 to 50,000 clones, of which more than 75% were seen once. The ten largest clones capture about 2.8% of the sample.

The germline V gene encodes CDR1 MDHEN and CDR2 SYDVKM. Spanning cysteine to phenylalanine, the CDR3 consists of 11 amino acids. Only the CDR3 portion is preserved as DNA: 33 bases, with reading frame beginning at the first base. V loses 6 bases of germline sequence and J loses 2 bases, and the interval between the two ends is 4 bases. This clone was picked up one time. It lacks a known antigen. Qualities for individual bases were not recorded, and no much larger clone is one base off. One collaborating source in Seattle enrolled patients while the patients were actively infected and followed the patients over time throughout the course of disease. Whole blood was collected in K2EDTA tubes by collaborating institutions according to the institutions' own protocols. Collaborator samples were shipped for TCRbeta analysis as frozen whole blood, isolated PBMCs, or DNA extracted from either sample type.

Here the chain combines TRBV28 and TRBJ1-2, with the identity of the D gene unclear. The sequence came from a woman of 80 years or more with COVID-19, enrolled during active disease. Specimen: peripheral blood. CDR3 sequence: CASSVNYGYTF. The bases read TGTGCCAGCAGCGTAAACTATGGCTACACCTTC.